The next 30 T cell receptor beta chains were all read from a single sample in a study of neoadjuvant anti-PD-1 for oral cavity cancer. Sequencing used immunoSEQ multiplex PCR; TCRdb keeps in-frame clones, though not all of them. Of approximately 37,000 clones listed, approximately 90% are singletons. Sequencing used PBMCs, obtained before nivolumab (anti-PD-1) treatment. Receptor source: a person between 40 and 85 years old with oral cavity squamous cell carcinoma.

The chain is built from TRBV30 and TRBJ2-6; 7 nucleotides align to TRBD1. With V trimmed by 5 bases and J by 4 bases, 17 bases remained unmatched. The germline CDR1 and CDR2 sequences are GTSNPN and SVGIG (reference sequence). This CDR3 spans 18 amino acids. The chain's CDR3 is CAWASGFRKGAGANVLTF. The CDR3 nucleotides are TGTGCCTGGGCCTCCGGGTTCCGGAAGGGGGCCGGGGCCAACGTCCTGACTTTC.

The chain recombines TRBV29-1 with TRBJ1-1; 9 bases agree with TRBD1. This CDR3 contains 14 residues. Trimming removed 3 bases from V and 1 base from J; junction bases left unmatched: 3. Germline V CDR1 and CDR2: SQVTM, ANQGSEA. CDR3 sequence (DNA): TGCAGCGTTGATCAGGGACAGGGGAACACTGAAGCTTTCTTT. This encodes CSVDQGQGNTEAFF.

This clone was seen just once. This chain connects TRBV27 to TRBJ2-1; 10 nucleotides align to TRBD2. The length of the CDR3 is 17 residues. The V gene's germline CDR1 is MNHEY and CDR2 SMNVEV (reference sequence). V shed 3 bases, J shed 5 bases, and the junction held 10 bases outside the gene matches. The CDR3 DNA is TGTGCCAGCAGTTTCCCCAGGAGCGGGGGGGGCCACAATGAGCAGTTCTTC. Translation gives CASSFPRSGGGHNEQFF.

The chain has TRBV4-2 and TRBJ1-3; D uncertain. The germline V gene has CDR1 LGHNA and CDR2 YNFKEQ. With 0 bases removed from V and 2 bases from J, the gap between germline ends came to 5 bases. The CDR3 loop spans 14 amino acids. The CDR3 loop reads CASSQEEAGNTIYF. Written as DNA, the CDR3 is TGTGCCAGCAGCCAAGAGGAGGCTGGAAACACCATATATTTT.

This clone was seen just once. This rearrangement joins TRBV18 to TRBJ1-5; D gene ambiguous. Germline-derived CDR1 and CDR2 are KGHSH and LQKENI. There are 13 residues in the CDR3. The V gene lost 3 bases and the J gene lost 2 bases, with 5 bases spanning the gap. The CDR3 is CASSPQGNQPQHF. CDR3 DNA: TGTGCCAGCTCACCCCAGGGCAATCAGCCCCAGCATTTT.

This rearrangement joins TRBV29-1 to TRBJ2-7; a possible D gene is TRBD1 (7 bases). Germline CDR1 and CDR2: SQVTM and ANQGSEA. Trimming cost V 8 bases and J 6 bases, with 17 bases left between them. The CDR3 spans 12 residues. The CDR3 reads CSCDRAGSEQYF. The CDR3 DNA sequence: TGCAGCTGTGACAGGGCGGGGTCCGAGCAGTACTTC.

The chain employs TRBV6-5 and TRBJ1-6; a weak D match, TRBD1 (5 bases). Germline V lookup: CDR1 MNHEY, CDR2 SVGAGI. V lost 0 bases, J lost 10 bases, and 16 bases lay in between. This CDR3 is built from 16 residues. The CDR3 coding sequence is TGTGCCAGCAGTTACTCAGCGAGAAGGGACGTGTCACCCCTCCACTTT. It codes for CASSYSARRDVSPLHF.

The chain is built from TRBV2 and TRBJ2-5, with 8 bases that match TRBD2. V shed 4 bases, J shed 5 bases, and the junction held 3 bases outside the gene matches. The CDR3 consists of 13 residues. Germline CDR1 is SNHLY and CDR2 is FYNNEI. The CDR3 loop reads CASSVRTSETQYF. For the CDR3, the DNA is TGTGCCAGCAGTGTCCGGACTAGCGAGACCCAGTACTTC.

The J gene is TRBJ2-1, the V gene TRBV6-4; TRBD2 is a possible D gene (5 bases). Germline-derived CDR1 and CDR2 are MRHNA and SNTAGT. CDR3 length: 13 amino acids. Trimming removed 3 bases from V and 8 bases from J, with 11 bases in between. CDR3 sequence (DNA): TGTGCCAGCAGTGAAGCGGAAATGGATGAGCAGTTCTTC. It translates to CASSEAEMDEQFF.

The chain joins TRBV10-3 to TRBJ1-2, with a weak D call TRBD1 (6 bases). Germline lookup yields CDR1 ENHRY and CDR2 SYGVKD. The V gene lost 6 bases and the J gene lost 3 bases, with 17 bases spanning the gap. The CDR3 extends over 15 amino acids. The CDR3 nucleotides are TGTGCCATCAGCGCCACGGGGGGCGGCGACTATGGCTACACCTTC. Translated, it gives CAISATGGGDYGYTF.

The CDR3 protein is CASSPTGNNSPLHF. CDR3 sequence (DNA): TGTGCCAGCAGCCCCACAGGGAACAATTCACCCCTCCACTTT. The chain uses TRBV2 and TRBJ1-6; D may be TRBD1 (6 bases). CDR3 length: 14 residues. Between the trimmed V and J ends, which lost 6 bases and 7 bases, there was a span of 13 bases. From germline, CDR1 is SNHLY and CDR2 FYNNEI.

The genes are TRBV28 and TRBJ1-1, with D tentatively TRBD1 (5 bases). This CDR3 is built from 13 residues. Germline V lookup: CDR1 MDHEN, CDR2 SYDVKM. Trimming stripped 7 bases from V and 0 bases from J, with 9 bases between. The CDR3 DNA follows: TGTGCCAGCATGGGGCACCTGAACACTGAAGCTTTCTTT. This codes for CASMGHLNTEAFF.

This clone appeared once. V is TRBV9 and J is TRBJ2-5; D uncertain. CDR1 and CDR2 from the germline V gene are SGDLS and YYNGEE. The V end was cut by 0 bases, the J end by 5 bases, with 14 bases between. CDR3 length: 15 residues. CDR3 bases: TGTGCCAGCAGCGTAGAGCCCCACGGTGGGGAGACCCAGTACTTC. Translating it yields CASSVEPHGGETQYF.

The rearrangement links TRBV25-1 to TRBJ2-1, with D possibly being TRBD1 (5 bases). V lost 5 bases, J lost 1 base, and 12 bases lay in between. This CDR3 region has 15 residues. Germline V CDR1 and CDR2: MGHDK, SYGVNS. The CDR3 loop is CASSMAGPSYNEQFF. For the CDR3, the DNA is TGTGCCAGCAGTATGGCAGGGCCTTCCTACAATGAGCAGTTCTTC.

By share, this clone ranks as medium-sized. The gene calls are TRBV5-6 and TRBJ2-7, with 10 bases fitting TRBD1. Germline assignment: CDR1 SGHDT and CDR2 YYEEEE. V lost 5 bases, J lost 5 bases, and 7 bases stayed unmatched. This CDR3 comprises 14 residues. CDR3 in DNA: TGTGCCAGCAGGCCCCCGGGACAGGGGAACGAGCAGTACTTC. It encodes CASRPPGQGNEQYF.

V is TRBV4-3 and J is TRBJ1-4; D unresolved. There are 16 residues in the CDR3. Germline V CDR1 and CDR2: LGHNA, YSLEER. V dropped 1 base and J dropped 5 bases, with 14 bases sitting between them. CDR3 sequence reads: CASSQGAQHQNEKLFF. CDR3 DNA: TGCGCCAGCAGCCAAGGCGCGCAGCACCAAAATGAAAAACTGTTTTTT.

This chain connects TRBV2 to TRBJ2-1; no clear D gene. CDR1 is SNHLY and CDR2 is FYNNEI in the germline V gene. With 7 bases removed from V and 7 bases from J, the gap between germline ends came to 11 bases. There are 12 residues in the CDR3. Here the CDR3 DNA reads TGTGCCAGCAACTTGGACGGGAATGAGCAGTTCTTC. Its protein product is CASNLDGNEQFF. Looking up the rest from reference TRBV2 and TRBJ2-1 gives the full variable domain: EPEVTQTPSHQVTQMGQEVILRCVPISNHLYFYWYRQILGQKVEFLVSFYNNEISEKSEIFDDQFSVERPDGSNFTLKIRSTKLEDSAMYFCASNLDGNEQFFGPGTRLTVL.

The genes are TRBV6-6 and TRBJ1-1, with TRBD1 matching 8 bases. The ends lost 7 bases at V and 11 bases at J; junction bases unmatched: 6. Germline CDR1 is MNHNY and CDR2 is SVGAGI (reference sequence). The CDR3 sequence is 11 residues long. The CDR3 sequence is CASTTTGGAFF. The DNA of the CDR3 is TGTGCCAGCACCACTACAGGGGGTGCTTTCTTT.

This clone turned up a few times. The chain uses TRBV30 and TRBJ1-1; D is uncertain. The germline CDR1 and CDR2 sequences are GTSNPN and SVGIG (reference sequence). V dropped 3 bases and J dropped 3 bases, with 8 bases sitting between them. The CDR3 consists of 12 residues. The CDR3, as DNA: TGTGCCTGGAGGCCCCGGTACACTGAAGCTTTCTTT. It translates to CAWRPRYTEAFF.

J is TRBJ1-1 and V is TRBV7-6, with D possibly matching TRBD1 (5 bases). V was trimmed by 5 bases and J by 5 bases, leaving 21 bases between them. The CDR3 contains 16 residues. Germline V gene data show CDR1 as SGHVS and CDR2 as FNYEAQ. The CDR3 protein is CASSPPGGRWGTEAFF. CDR3 sequence (DNA): TGTGCCAGCAGCCCCCCCGGGGGGAGGTGGGGGACTGAAGCTTTCTTT.

The V call is TRBV11-2, the J call TRBJ2-1, with D perhaps assigned TRBD1 or TRBD2 (5 bases each). This CDR3 is 14 amino acids long. The V and J ends lost 0 bases and 5 bases respectively, with 8 bases between them. CDR1 is SGHAT, CDR2 FQNNGV, per germline. The DNA for the CDR3 is TGTGCCAGCAGCTTAGACCTGGGACACAATGAGCAGTTCTTC. This codes for CASSLDLGHNEQFF.

The V and J genes are TRBV6-5 and TRBJ1-4; a possible D gene is TRBD1 (5 bases). The CDR3 is made up of 14 amino acids. The germline V gene encodes CDR1 MNHEY and CDR2 SVGAGI. Trimming pared 7 bases from V and 4 bases from J, leaving 13 bases between. CDR3 in DNA: TGTGCCAGCACCCAGACAGCGGGTAATGAAAAACTGTTTTTT. This translates into CASTQTAGNEKLFF.

The J gene is TRBJ2-5, the V gene TRBV6-6; tentatively, D is TRBD2 (5 bases). Germline CDR1 MNHNY, CDR2 SVGAGI (reference sequence). V lost 0 bases to trimming and J lost 0 bases, with 11 bases between them. This CDR3 is built from 16 residues. The CDR3 DNA reads TGTGCCAGCAGTTACTCGGGTTTAGCGTACCAAGAGACCCAGTACTTC. Protein: CASSYSGLAYQETQYF.

The chain uses TRBV10-1 and TRBJ2-3; 8 nucleotides align to TRBD1. Germline loops: CDR1 WNHNN, CDR2 SYGVQD (reference sequence). CDR3 length: 16 residues. The ends lost 9 bases at V and 0 bases at J; junction bases unmatched: 11. The CDR3 is CASKDREGDSTDTQYF. The CDR3 bases are TGCGCCAGTAAGGACAGGGAAGGGGATAGCACAGATACGCAGTATTTT.

V gene TRBV7-2 combines with J gene TRBJ1-5; D is possibly TRBD1 (5 bases). Deletions cut 5 bases from V and 5 bases from J, with 16 bases between. Looked up from germline, CDR1 is SGHTA and CDR2 is FQGNSA. The length of the CDR3 is 15 residues. CDR3 bases: TGTGCCAGCAGCCCCACCGGAGGGGAGCATCAGCCCCAGCATTTT. Translation gives CASSPTGGEHQPQHF. The full variable domain, with the rest looked up from reference TRBV7-2 and TRBJ1-5, is GAGVSQSPSNKVTEKGKDVELRCDPISGHTALYWYRQSLGQGLEFLIYFQGNSAPDKSGLPSDRFSAERTGGSVSTLTIQRTQQEDSAVYLCASSPTGGEHQPQHFGDGTRLSIL.

CDR3 DNA sequence: TGTGCCAGCAGCAAAGTCGAGTTTTATCAGCCCCAGCATTTT. Residues: CASSKVEFYQPQHF. V usage is TRBV21-1 and J usage is TRBJ1-5. TRBV21-1 is annotated as a pseudogene. The CDR3 loop spans 14 amino acids.

CDR3 region: CASSPRDGANTEAFF. For the CDR3, the DNA is TGTGCCAGCTCACCCAGGGATGGGGCCAACACTGAAGCTTTCTTT. The chain employs TRBV18 and TRBJ1-1; D may be TRBD1 (5 bases). The V gene lost 3 bases and the J gene lost 2 bases, with 13 bases spanning the gap. Germline CDR1 reads KGHSH; CDR2 reads LQKENI. The CDR3 sequence is 15 residues long.

In its sample, this clone was seen once. The chain combines TRBV6-1 with TRBJ2-7; the D gene is possibly TRBD1 (7 bases). V was shortened by 3 bases and J by 3 bases, with 15 bases between the two germline ends. The CDR3 is made up of 15 amino acids. CDR1 and CDR2 (germline): MNHNS, SASEGT. CDR3 in amino acids: CASSDETGEDYEQYF. The CDR3 DNA reads as TGTGCCAGCAGTGATGAAACAGGGGAGGACTACGAGCAGTACTTC.

The rearrangement joins TRBV4-1 to TRBJ1-4; 8 nucleotides agree with TRBD1. The V gene end was trimmed by 1 base and the J gene end by 8 bases; junction bases not matched to a gene: 3. The germline gives CDR1 MGHRA, CDR2 YSYEKL. This CDR3 is built from 14 residues. CDR3 protein: CASSQGGTGEKLFF. Here the CDR3 DNA reads TGCGCCAGCAGCCAAGGAGGGACAGGAGAAAAACTGTTTTTT.

This chain uses TRBV19 with TRBJ2-5, with D perhaps being TRBD1 or TRBD2 (5 bases each). Trimming shortened V by 5 bases and J by 4 bases, and 17 bases separated the two germline ends. The CDR3 is 15 amino acids. From germline, CDR1 is LNHDA and CDR2 SQIVND (reference sequence). The CDR3 sequence is CASSPIGTPGETQYF. Here the CDR3 DNA reads TGTGCCAGTAGTCCCATAGGGACCCCCGGAGAGACCCAGTACTTC.